This T cell receptor (beta chain) was profiled in a study of identical twins. Notes on the study in general: There is a chance that invariant MAIT and iNKT cells partially muddied zero-insertion analyses. Twins shared beta out-of-frame sequences in excess, but this excess was weaker.

Germline assignment: CDR1 LGHDT and CDR2 YNNKEL (reference sequence). V lost 4 bases to trimming and J lost 7 bases; unmatched junction nucleotides: 6. The CDR3 consists of 15 residues. The donor group consisted entirely of healthy Caucasians. Template switching, a step in the protocol, added a universal primer site, and cDNA carried unique molecular identifiers. TCRdb used MiXCR to reprocess the 5' RACE reads, holding one entry per CDR3 protein. This table has approximately 1.8 million distinct CDR3 sequences, 32% appearing once. As concerns this clonotype: What it binds is not known.

Sequenced input: cord blood. The origin of this receptor is a newborn girl in good health. This chain uses TRBV3-1 with TRBJ1-6; TRBD1 matches at 8 bases. CDR3 DNA sequence: TGTGCCAGCAGCCCTGGGACAGGTCGGAATTCACCCCTCCACTTT. Translating it yields CASSPGTGRNSPLHF.